This T cell receptor (beta chain) was profiled in a study of T cell changes during pregnancy in multiple sclerosis. Some clones are missing from TCRdb's copy, which holds only in-frame ones; the method was immunoSEQ multiplex PCR. There are 80,000 to 95,000 clones in the sample; 90% to 95% occur only once, and around 1% lies in the top ten. The germline CDR1 and CDR2 sequences are SNHLY and FYNNEI. Trimming cost V 3 bases and J 6 bases; bases outside gene matches: 4. The CDR3 has 15 residues. The receptor's source is a female donor with multiple sclerosis, enrolled in a pregnancy study. The chain has TRBV2 and TRBJ2-7; 14 nucleotides align to TRBD2. The source material was peripheral blood, sampled in the second trimester of pregnancy. The CDR3 region is CASSESGTSGGEQYF. CDR3 coding DNA: TGTGCCAGCAGTGAGTCAGGGACTAGCGGGGGCGAGCAGTACTTC. The full variable domain, with the rest looked up from reference TRBV2 and TRBJ2-7, is EPEVTQTPSHQVTQMGQEVILRCVPISNHLYFYWYRQILGQKVEFLVSFYNNEISEKSEIFDDQFSVERPDGSNFTLKIRSTKLEDSAMYFCASSESGTSGGEQYFGPGTRLTVT.